These T cell receptor beta chains were read from a single sample in a study of T cell changes during pregnancy in multiple sclerosis. Here immunoSEQ multiplex PCR was the method, and the copy in TCRdb shows in-frame clones only, minus some. The sample consists of about 43,000 clones, roughly 88% of them appearing once. The sample was PBMCs (not recorded whether the cells were cultured). These TCRs come from a female donor with multiple sclerosis, enrolled in a pregnancy study. Both conserved end residues are part of each CDR3. The order of the fields is clone size, D gene, V gene, J gene, CDR3 DNA, CDR3 protein. D genes are given only for firm matches. A clone size is listed for some rows: how often the clone was seen (once, few, many), or a class if it is expanded.

clone_size: NA; d_call: NA; v_call: TRBV18; j_call: TRBJ2-5; cdr3_nt: TGTGCCAGCTCACCCGGTTCCGGGAGAGAGACCCAGTACTTC; cdr3_aa: CASSPGSGRETQYF
clone_size: NA; d_call: TRBD1; v_call: TRBV4-2; j_call: TRBJ2-7; cdr3_nt: TGTGCCAGCAGCCAAGACTGCTGCAGGACAGGGGATGACGAGCAGTACTTC; cdr3_aa: CASSQDCCRTGDDEQYF
clone_size: few; d_call: TRBD1; v_call: TRBV27; j_call: TRBJ2-7; cdr3_nt: TGTGCCAGCAGTCTGAGAGGACAGGTCCTACCCCACGAGCAGTACTTC; cdr3_aa: CASSLRGQVLPHEQYF
clone_size: NA; d_call: TRBD2; v_call: TRBV28; j_call: TRBJ2-1; cdr3_nt: TGTGCCAGCAGTTTACATCCGGGACTAGCGTTCTACAATGAGCAGTTCTTC; cdr3_aa: CASSLHPGLAFYNEQFF
clone_size: NA; d_call: NA; v_call: TRBV7-2; j_call: TRBJ2-3; cdr3_nt: TGTGCCAGCAGCTGGGCGGGGCGAGCTCGTTTATATACGCAGTATTTT; cdr3_aa: CASSWAGRARLYTQYF
clone_size: NA; d_call: NA; v_call: TRBV5-1; j_call: TRBJ2-6; cdr3_nt: TGCGCCAGCAGCCCTCTCGGCCCCGCTGGGGCCAACGTCCTGACTTTC; cdr3_aa: CASSPLGPAGANVLTF
clone_size: NA; d_call: TRBD2; v_call: TRBV19; j_call: TRBJ2-2; cdr3_nt: TGTGCCAGTTGGGCGGGAGCGAACACCGGGGAGCTGTTTTTT; cdr3_aa: CASWAGANTGELFF
clone_size: NA; d_call: NA; v_call: TRBV18; j_call: TRBJ1-4; cdr3_nt: TGTGCCAGCTCACCTAGACAGGCTACAACTAATGAAAAACTGTTTTTT; cdr3_aa: CASSPRQATTNEKLFF
clone_size: NA; d_call: NA; v_call: TRBV11-3; j_call: TRBJ2-1; cdr3_nt: TGTGCCAGCAGCTTTCCGGGGAATGAGCAGTTCTTC; cdr3_aa: CASSFPGNEQFF
clone_size: few; d_call: NA; v_call: TRBV5-1; j_call: TRBJ2-2; cdr3_nt: TGCGCCAGCAGCTTGGAGCCGGGAGTAAGGACCGGGGAGCTGTTTTTT; cdr3_aa: CASSLEPGVRTGELFF
clone_size: NA; d_call: TRBD1; v_call: TRBV2; j_call: TRBJ1-2; cdr3_nt: TGTGCCAGCATTCCGACAGGGGACTATGGCTACACCTTC; cdr3_aa: CASIPTGDYGYTF
clone_size: NA; d_call: NA; v_call: TRBV6-1; j_call: TRBJ2-3; cdr3_nt: TGTGCCAGCAGTGATCTTCAGGGAAGGTCAGATACGCAGTATTTT; cdr3_aa: CASSDLQGRSDTQYF
clone_size: once; d_call: NA; v_call: TRBV11-2; j_call: TRBJ1-3; cdr3_nt: TGTGCCAGCAGCTTTATCCGGGGCTCTGGAAACACCATATATTTT; cdr3_aa: CASSFIRGSGNTIYF
clone_size: NA; d_call: TRBD1; v_call: TRBV10-1; j_call: TRBJ1-1; cdr3_nt: TGCGCCAGCAGTGACGGGACAGGTATGAACACTGAAGCTTTCTTT; cdr3_aa: CASSDGTGMNTEAFF
clone_size: NA; d_call: NA; v_call: TRBV18; j_call: TRBJ1-3; cdr3_nt: TGTGCCAGCTCACCATCTCTGGTGTTCTCTGGAAACACCATATATTTT; cdr3_aa: CASSPSLVFSGNTIYF
clone_size: NA; d_call: NA; v_call: TRBV18; j_call: TRBJ1-1; cdr3_nt: TGTGCCAGCTCACCAATCGTGGCAGAGAACACTGAAGCTTTCTTT; cdr3_aa: CASSPIVAENTEAFF
clone_size: NA; d_call: NA; v_call: TRBV7-2; j_call: TRBJ2-7; cdr3_nt: TGTGCCAGCAGCTCGGGACTTTACTACGAGCAGTACTTC; cdr3_aa: CASSSGLYYEQYF
clone_size: NA; d_call: NA; v_call: TRBV7-2; j_call: TRBJ2-7; cdr3_nt: TGTGCCAGCTCCCGGGACAAAAGGGCCTACGAGCAGTACTTC; cdr3_aa: CASSRDKRAYEQYF
clone_size: NA; d_call: NA; v_call: TRBV6-5; j_call: TRBJ1-5; cdr3_nt: TGTGCCAGCAGCAGTAGGCCTAATCAGCCCCAGCATTTT; cdr3_aa: CASSSRPNQPQHF
clone_size: NA; d_call: TRBD2; v_call: TRBV7-8; j_call: TRBJ2-1; cdr3_nt: TGTGCCAGCAGCTTTAGCGGGCTGAGCTCCTACAATGAGCAGTTCTTC; cdr3_aa: CASSFSGLSSYNEQFF
clone_size: NA; d_call: NA; v_call: TRBV28; j_call: TRBJ2-7; cdr3_nt: TGTGCCAGCATTGGCCTTAGCCCCTACGAGCAGTACTTC; cdr3_aa: CASIGLSPYEQYF
clone_size: NA; d_call: NA; v_call: TRBV19; j_call: TRBJ1-3; cdr3_nt: TGTGCCAGTAGTACCGAGGGTGGAAACACCATATATTTT; cdr3_aa: CASSTEGGNTIYF
clone_size: NA; d_call: NA; v_call: TRBV6-6; j_call: TRBJ2-1; cdr3_nt: TGTGCCAGCAGTTACTCCAACAATGAGCAGTTCTTC; cdr3_aa: CASSYSNNEQFF
clone_size: NA; d_call: TRBD1; v_call: TRBV11-1; j_call: TRBJ2-7; cdr3_nt: TGTGCCAGCGGCCGGACAGGGTCCGACTCCTACGAGCAGTACTTC; cdr3_aa: CASGRTGSDSYEQYF
clone_size: NA; d_call: TRBD1; v_call: TRBV10-3; j_call: TRBJ1-1; cdr3_nt: TGTGCCATCGGGTCCAGGGGGCGACCGCAGAACACTGAAGCTTTCTTT; cdr3_aa: CAIGSRGRPQNTEAFF
clone_size: NA; d_call: NA; v_call: TRBV19; j_call: TRBJ2-3; cdr3_nt: TGTGCCAGTAGTCTCCGGGGCTACGGGAGAGATACGCAGTATTTT; cdr3_aa: CASSLRGYGRDTQYF
clone_size: NA; d_call: NA; v_call: TRBV4-3; j_call: TRBJ2-2; cdr3_nt: TGCGCCAGCAGCCAAGAAAAAGGGGCCTACACCGGGGAGCTGTTTTTT; cdr3_aa: CASSQEKGAYTGELFF
clone_size: NA; d_call: NA; v_call: TRBV30; j_call: TRBJ2-7; cdr3_nt: TGTGCCTGGAATGTCGTCCCCTACGAGCAGTACTTC; cdr3_aa: CAWNVVPYEQYF
clone_size: NA; d_call: NA; v_call: TRBV4-1; j_call: TRBJ2-5; cdr3_nt: TGCGCCAGCAGCCCCGTAGAGGGAGGAGCAGAGACCCAGTACTTC; cdr3_aa: CASSPVEGGAETQYF
clone_size: NA; d_call: NA; v_call: TRBV18; j_call: TRBJ2-7; cdr3_nt: TGTGCCAGCTCCCCTTCGGGGGTCCTCTACGAGCAGTACTTC; cdr3_aa: CASSPSGVLYEQYF
clone_size: NA; d_call: NA; v_call: TRBV5-1; j_call: TRBJ2-5; cdr3_nt: TGCGCCAGCAGCTTAGACACATGGTACCAAGAGACCCAGTACTTC; cdr3_aa: CASSLDTWYQETQYF
clone_size: NA; d_call: NA; v_call: TRBV11-1; j_call: TRBJ2-1; cdr3_nt: TGTGCCAGCAGCTGGGAAATTGCGGAACCCAACAATGAGCAGTTCTTC; cdr3_aa: CASSWEIAEPNNEQFF
clone_size: NA; d_call: TRBD1; v_call: TRBV9; j_call: TRBJ2-7; cdr3_nt: TGTGCCAGCAGCGGGCGGACAGGGAAGACCGACGAGCAGTACTTC; cdr3_aa: CASSGRTGKTDEQYF
clone_size: NA; d_call: NA; v_call: TRBV5-1; j_call: TRBJ1-2; cdr3_nt: TGCGCCAGCAGCTTGGTACCGCCACCTAACTATGGCTACACCTTC; cdr3_aa: CASSLVPPPNYGYTF
clone_size: NA; d_call: NA; v_call: TRBV5-6; j_call: TRBJ2-4; cdr3_nt: TGTGCCAGCAGCTTGGGAGGGGGGAGAGGGGAGGAAAACATTCAGTACTTC; cdr3_aa: CASSLGGGRGEENIQYF
clone_size: NA; d_call: NA; v_call: TRBV6-6; j_call: TRBJ1-4; cdr3_nt: TGTGCCAGCAGTGGGTCAGGGGTTAATGAAAAACTGTTTTTT; cdr3_aa: CASSGSGVNEKLFF
clone_size: NA; d_call: TRBD1; v_call: TRBV27; j_call: TRBJ1-5; cdr3_nt: TGTGCCAGCAGTTCCAGGGGGGGTCAGCCCCAGCATTTT; cdr3_aa: CASSSRGGQPQHF